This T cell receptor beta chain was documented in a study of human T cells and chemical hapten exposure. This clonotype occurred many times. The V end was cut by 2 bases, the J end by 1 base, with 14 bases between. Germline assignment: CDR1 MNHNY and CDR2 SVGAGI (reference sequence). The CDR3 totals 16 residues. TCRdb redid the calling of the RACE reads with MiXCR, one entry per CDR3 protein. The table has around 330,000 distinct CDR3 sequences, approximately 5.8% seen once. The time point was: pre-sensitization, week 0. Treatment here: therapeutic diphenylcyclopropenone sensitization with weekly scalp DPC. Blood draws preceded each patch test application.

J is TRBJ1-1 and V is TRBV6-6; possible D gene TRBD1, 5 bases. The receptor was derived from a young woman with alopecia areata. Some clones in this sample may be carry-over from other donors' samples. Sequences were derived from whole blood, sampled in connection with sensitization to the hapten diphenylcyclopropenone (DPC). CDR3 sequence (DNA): TGTGCCAGCAGTTACGGGTCAGGGTTTGGGAACACTGAAGCTTTCTTT. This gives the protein CASSYGSGFGNTEAFF.